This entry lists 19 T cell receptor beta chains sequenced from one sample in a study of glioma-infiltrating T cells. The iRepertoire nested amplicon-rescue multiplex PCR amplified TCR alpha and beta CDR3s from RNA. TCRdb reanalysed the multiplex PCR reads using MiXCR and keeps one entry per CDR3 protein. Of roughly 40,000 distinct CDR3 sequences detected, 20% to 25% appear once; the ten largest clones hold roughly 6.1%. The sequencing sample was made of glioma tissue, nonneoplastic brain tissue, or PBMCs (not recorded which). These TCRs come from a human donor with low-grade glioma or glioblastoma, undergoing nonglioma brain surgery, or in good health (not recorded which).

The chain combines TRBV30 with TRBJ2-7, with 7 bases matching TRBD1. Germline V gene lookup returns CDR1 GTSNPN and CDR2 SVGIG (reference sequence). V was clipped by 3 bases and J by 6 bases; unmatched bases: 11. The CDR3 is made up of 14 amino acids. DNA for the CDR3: TGTGCCTGGAGGGCTTTCAGGGGGTCGATCGAGCAGTACTTC. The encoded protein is CAWRAFRGSIEQYF.

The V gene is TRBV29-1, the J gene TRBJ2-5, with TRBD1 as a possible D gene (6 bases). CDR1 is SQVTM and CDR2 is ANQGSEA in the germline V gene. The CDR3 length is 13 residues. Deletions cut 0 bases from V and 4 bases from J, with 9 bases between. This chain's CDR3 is CSVEDWGRETQYF. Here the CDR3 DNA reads TGCAGCGTTGAAGATTGGGGGCGAGAGACCCAGTACTTC. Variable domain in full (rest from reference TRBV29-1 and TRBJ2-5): SAVISQKPSRDICQRGTSLTIQCQVDSQVTMMFWYRQQPGQSLTLIATANQGSEATYESGFVIDKFPISRPNLTFSTLTVSNMSPEDSSIYLCSVEDWGRETQYFGPGTRLLVL.

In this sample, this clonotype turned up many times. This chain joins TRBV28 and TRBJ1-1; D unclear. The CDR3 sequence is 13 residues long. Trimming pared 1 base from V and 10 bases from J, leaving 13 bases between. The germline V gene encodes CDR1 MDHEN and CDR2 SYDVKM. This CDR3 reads CASSLSTPLSAFF. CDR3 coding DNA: TGTGCCAGCAGTTTATCGACCCCGCTGTCAGCTTTCTTT.

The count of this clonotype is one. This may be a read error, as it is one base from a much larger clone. CDR3 loop: CASSKAPGTYEQYF. The CDR3, as DNA: TGCGCCAGCAGCAAAGCCCCCGGGACCTACGAGCAGTACTTC. This chain uses TRBV4-1 with TRBJ2-7; D is perhaps TRBD2 (5 bases). CDR1 is MGHRA, CDR2 YSYEKL, per germline. Trimming left V 5 bases short and J 2 bases short, with 13 bases between. The CDR3 is 14 amino acids.

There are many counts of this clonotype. The CDR3 sequence: CASSLSGRTYEQYF. The CDR3 nucleotides are TGTGCCAGCAGCTTAAGTGGGCGGACCTACGAGCAGTACTTC. The chain is built from TRBV7-8 and TRBJ2-7; D is undetermined. CDR3 size: 14 residues. The ends were cut back, 2 bases at V and 2 bases at J, with 10 bases in the middle. CDR1 is SGHVS, CDR2 FQNEAQ, per germline.

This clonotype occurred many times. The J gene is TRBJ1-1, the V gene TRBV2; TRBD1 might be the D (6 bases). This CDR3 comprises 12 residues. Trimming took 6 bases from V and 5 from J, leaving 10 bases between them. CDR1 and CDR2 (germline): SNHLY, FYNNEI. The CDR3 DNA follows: TGTGCCAGCAGGCAGGGGTGGACTGAAGCTTTCTTT. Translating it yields CASRQGWTEAFF.

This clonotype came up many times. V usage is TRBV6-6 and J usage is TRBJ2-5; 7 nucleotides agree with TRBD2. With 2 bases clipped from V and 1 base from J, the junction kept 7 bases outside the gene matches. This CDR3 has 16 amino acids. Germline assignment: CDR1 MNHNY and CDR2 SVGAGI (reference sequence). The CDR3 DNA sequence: TGTGCCAGCAGTTACGTCGCGGGAGATCTCCAAGAGACCCAGTACTTC. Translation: CASSYVAGDLQETQYF.

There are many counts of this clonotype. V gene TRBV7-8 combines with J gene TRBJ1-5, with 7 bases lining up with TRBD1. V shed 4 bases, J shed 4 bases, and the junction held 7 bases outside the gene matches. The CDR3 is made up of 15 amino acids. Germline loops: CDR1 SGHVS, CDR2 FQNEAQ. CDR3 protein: CASSSTGVQNQPQHF. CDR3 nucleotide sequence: TGTGCCAGCAGCTCAACAGGGGTTCAAAATCAGCCCCAGCATTTT. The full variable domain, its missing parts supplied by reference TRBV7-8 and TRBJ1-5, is GAGVSQSPRYKVAKRGQDVALRCDPISGHVSLFWYQQALGQGPEFLTYFQNEAQLDKSGLPSDRFFAERPEGSVSTLKIQRTQQEDSAVYLCASSSTGVQNQPQHFGDGTRLSIL.

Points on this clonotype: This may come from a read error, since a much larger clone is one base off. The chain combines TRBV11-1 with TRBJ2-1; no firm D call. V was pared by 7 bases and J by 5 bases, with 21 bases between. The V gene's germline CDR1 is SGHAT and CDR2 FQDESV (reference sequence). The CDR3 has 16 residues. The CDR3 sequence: CASTSSPAASNNEQFF. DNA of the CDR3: TGTGCCAGCACCTCTTCTCCCGCGGCTAGTAACAATGAGCAGTTCTTC.

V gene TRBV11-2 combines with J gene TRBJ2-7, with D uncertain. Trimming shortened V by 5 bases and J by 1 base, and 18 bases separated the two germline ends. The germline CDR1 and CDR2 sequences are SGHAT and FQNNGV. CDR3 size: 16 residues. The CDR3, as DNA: TGTGCCAGCAGCCGGCCGACACCAACAGTATCCTACGAGCAGTACTTC. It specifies CASSRPTPTVSYEQYF.

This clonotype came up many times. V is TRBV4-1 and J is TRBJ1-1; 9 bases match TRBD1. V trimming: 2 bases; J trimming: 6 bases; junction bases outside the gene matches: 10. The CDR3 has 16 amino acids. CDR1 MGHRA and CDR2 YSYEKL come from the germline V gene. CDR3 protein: CASSQTGTGIMAEAFF. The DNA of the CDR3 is TGCGCCAGCAGCCAAACCGGGACAGGGATAATGGCTGAAGCTTTCTTT.

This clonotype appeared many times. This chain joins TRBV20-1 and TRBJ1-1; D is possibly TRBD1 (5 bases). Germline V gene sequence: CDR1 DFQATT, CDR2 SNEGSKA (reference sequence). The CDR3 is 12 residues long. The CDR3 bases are TGCAGGCCGGAAGGGACGAACACTGAAGCTTTCTTT. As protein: CRPEGTNTEAFF.

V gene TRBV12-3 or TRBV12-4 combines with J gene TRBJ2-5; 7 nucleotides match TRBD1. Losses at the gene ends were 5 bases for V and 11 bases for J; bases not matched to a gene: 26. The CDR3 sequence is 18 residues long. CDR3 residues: CASSPGTEGLGGYNEQYF. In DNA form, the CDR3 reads TGTGCCAGCAGTCCTGGAACCGAGGGGCTAGGGGGCTACAATGAGCAGTACTTC.

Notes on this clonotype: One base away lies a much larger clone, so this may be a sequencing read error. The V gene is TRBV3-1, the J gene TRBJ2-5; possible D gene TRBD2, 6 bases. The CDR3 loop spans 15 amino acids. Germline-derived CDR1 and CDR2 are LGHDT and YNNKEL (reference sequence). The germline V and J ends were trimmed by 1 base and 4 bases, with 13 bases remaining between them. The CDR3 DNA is TGTGCCAGCAGCCAAGGAGTAGCGGTGGCAGAGACCCAGTACTTC. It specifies CASSQGVAVAETQYF.

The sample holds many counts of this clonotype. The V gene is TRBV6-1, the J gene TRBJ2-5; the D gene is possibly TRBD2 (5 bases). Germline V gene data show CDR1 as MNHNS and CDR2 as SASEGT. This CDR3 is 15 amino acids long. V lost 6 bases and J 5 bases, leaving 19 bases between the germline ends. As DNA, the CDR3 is TGTGCCAGCAGCTACAGCCATGGGCCGGGGGAGACCCAGTACTTC. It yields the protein CASSYSHGPGETQYF.

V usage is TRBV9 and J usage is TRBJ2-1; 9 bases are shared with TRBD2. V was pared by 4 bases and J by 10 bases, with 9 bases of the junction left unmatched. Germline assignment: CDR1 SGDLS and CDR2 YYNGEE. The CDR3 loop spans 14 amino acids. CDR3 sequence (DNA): TGTGCCAGCAGCCCGCGACTAGCGGAAGGGGAGCAGTTCTTC. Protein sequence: CASSPRLAEGEQFF. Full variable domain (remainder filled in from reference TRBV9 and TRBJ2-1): DSGVTQTPKHLITATGQRVTLRCSPRSGDLSVYWYQQSLDQGLQFLIQYYNGEERAKGNILERFSAQQFPDLHSELNLSSLELGDSALYFCASSPRLAEGEQFFGPGTRLTVL.

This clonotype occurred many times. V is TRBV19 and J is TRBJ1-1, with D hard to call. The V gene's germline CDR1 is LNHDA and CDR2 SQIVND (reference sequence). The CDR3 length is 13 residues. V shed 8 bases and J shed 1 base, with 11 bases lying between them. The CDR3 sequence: CASARLQNTEAFF. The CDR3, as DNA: TGTGCCAGTGCCCGACTGCAGAACACTGAAGCTTTCTTT.

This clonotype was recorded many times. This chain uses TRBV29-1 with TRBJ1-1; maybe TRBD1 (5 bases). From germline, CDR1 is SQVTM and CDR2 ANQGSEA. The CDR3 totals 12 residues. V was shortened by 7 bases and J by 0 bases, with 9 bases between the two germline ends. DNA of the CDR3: TGCAGCGCTAGACAGTTGAACACTGAAGCTTTCTTT. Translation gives CSARQLNTEAFF.

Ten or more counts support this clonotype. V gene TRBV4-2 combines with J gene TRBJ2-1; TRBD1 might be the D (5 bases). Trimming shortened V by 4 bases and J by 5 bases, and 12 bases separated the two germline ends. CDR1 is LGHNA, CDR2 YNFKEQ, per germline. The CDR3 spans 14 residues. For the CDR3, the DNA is TGTGCCAGCAGCCCCCACCCGGACAACAATGAGCAGTTCTTC. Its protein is CASSPHPDNNEQFF.